This TCR beta chain originates from a study of radiotherapy plus CTLA-4 blockade in lung cancer. Study as a whole: With about a third of patients having disease control, objective responses were seen in about 17%.

Libraries were prepared by immunoSEQ multiplex PCR; TCRdb keeps only in-frame clonotypes and omits some of them. The profile shows some 110,000 clones, nearly 80% of them singletons. This clone has more than one count but fewer than ten. The antigen is not known. Patients with chemo-refractory metastatic non-small-cell lung cancer received focal radiation plus CTLA-4 blockade with ipilimumab. This CDR3 region has 14 residues. Germline assignment: CDR1 SGHRS and CDR2 YFSETQ. Trimming took 6 bases from V and 8 from J, leaving 18 bases between them. Overall study results and limits: Interferon-beta, together with early blood T cell clone dynamics, reportedly best predicted response. Some TCR clones had been derived from tumors. These clones expanded in peripheral blood after radiotherapy plus ipilimumab.

The clonotype comes from a human donor with non-small cell lung cancer who had a partial response to radiotherapy plus ipilimumab. Sequenced material: peripheral blood, taken from a patient treated with radiotherapy plus ipilimumab. The gene calls are TRBV5-1 and TRBJ1-3; TRBD1 is a possible D gene (6 bases). As DNA, the CDR3 is TGCGCCAGCACCCCGGGGGGGGGCTACGACACCATATATTTT. Its protein product is CASTPGGGYDTIYF.